This TCR beta chain was sequenced during a study of blood T cells in healthy people across ages. With 1 base removed from V and 15 bases from J, the gap between germline ends came to 22 bases. Germline lookup yields CDR1 MGHRA and CDR2 YSYEKL. This CDR3 comprises 15 residues. With a J-beta primer mix and a sample-barcoded 5' primer, a second PCR ran about 6 to 11 cycles. Using its own MiXCR run on the 5' RACE reads, TCRdb lists one record per CDR3 protein. The sample contains approximately 600,000 distinct CDR3 sequences, about 54% of which appear only once. This clonotype was found a few times. The sequence was collected from a man in his 60s in good health. J is TRBJ2-1 and V is TRBV4-1; D call uncertain. Sequencing input: blood. In DNA, the CDR3 is TGCGCCAGCAGCCAAGGAATGGGCACGGAAACTTATAGGTTCTTC. Protein sequence: CASSQGMGTETYRFF.